The 22 T cell receptor beta chains given below trace back to one sample, sequenced in a study of breast tumors, draining lymph nodes, adjacent tissues. From the multiplex PCR reads, TCRdb called clonotypes with MiXCR, one entry per CDR3 protein. Of about 230,000 distinct CDR3 sequences listed, 32% are singletons. Breast cancer patients provided tissue from their axillary draining lymph nodes. The sequenced sample consisted of axillary lymph node tissue. These receptors all stem from a female donor with breast cancer. Some clones in this sample may be carry-over from other donors' samples.

This clonotype was recorded at least ten times. The chain recombines TRBV9 with TRBJ2-7; tentatively, D is TRBD1 (6 bases). Germline-derived CDR1 and CDR2 are SGDLS and YYNGEE. The V and J ends lost 3 bases and 5 bases respectively, with 15 bases between them. The CDR3 contains 14 residues. The CDR3 reads CASSAGQGRHEQYF. The CDR3 coding sequence is TGTGCCAGCAGCGCAGGGCAGGGGCGCCACGAGCAGTACTTC.

This clonotype has a handful of counts. The V and J genes are TRBV5-1 and TRBJ1-2, with D possibly being TRBD1 (6 bases). Trimming shortened V by 4 bases and J by 4 bases, and 11 bases separated the two germline ends. CDR1 and CDR2 from the germline V gene are SGHRS and YFSETQ. There are 13 residues in the CDR3. CDR3 in amino acids: CASSQQGSYGYTF. Here the CDR3 DNA reads TGCGCCAGCAGCCAACAGGGCTCCTATGGCTACACCTTC.

This clonotype appeared many times. A junction end diverges from the germline sequence, so it may reflect a read error. The genes are TRBV2 and TRBJ2-7; D call uncertain. The CDR3 has 13 residues. The germline gives CDR1 SNHLY, CDR2 FYNNEI. CDR3 in amino acids: CASNRSPSHEQYF. The DNA of the CDR3 is TGTGCCAGCAATAGGTCCCCCTCCCACGAGCAGTACTTC.

This clonotype was observed at least ten times. The genes are TRBV4-2 and TRBJ2-2, with TRBD2 as a possible D gene (6 bases). This CDR3 is 17 amino acids long. The V end was cut by 0 bases, the J end by 1 base, with 12 bases between. From germline, CDR1 is LGHNA and CDR2 YNFKEQ. The CDR3 loop is CASSQDAVAVNTGELFF. Written as DNA, the CDR3 is TGTGCCAGCAGCCAAGATGCGGTAGCGGTGAACACCGGGGAGCTGTTTTTT.

The chain carries TRBV28 and TRBJ2-5; the D gene is possibly TRBD1 (5 bases). The germline CDR1 and CDR2 sequences are MDHEN and SYDVKM. This CDR3 spans 13 amino acids. The germline V and J ends were trimmed by 10 bases and 2 bases, with 14 bases remaining between them. Here the CDR3 DNA reads TGTGCCATCAGGGTGGCAGGGCAAGAGACCCAGTACTTC. Translation gives CAIRVAGQETQYF.

This clonotype was recorded only once. The genes are TRBV5-4 and TRBJ2-1; TRBD2 matches 12 bases. The V and J ends lost 7 bases and 9 bases, in that order; junction bases with no gene match: 5. Germline V gene sequence: CDR1 SGHNT, CDR2 YYREEE (reference sequence). The CDR3 is 13 amino acids. The CDR3 reads CASSLAGGREQFF. CDR3 sequence (DNA): TGTGCCAGCTCACTAGCGGGAGGTCGTGAGCAGTTCTTC.

This clonotype showed up many times. This chain connects TRBV12-3 or TRBV12-4 to TRBJ1-2, with 9 nucleotides matching TRBD1. This CDR3 region has 17 residues. Germline trimming cut 7 bases from V and 6 bases from J; bases unmatched to any gene: 18. This CDR3 reads CASTPTGTGRQEDGYTF. DNA of the CDR3: TGTGCCAGCACCCCCACCGGGACAGGGAGACAGGAGGATGGCTACACCTTC.

This clonotype appeared many times. The chain has TRBV6-1 and TRBJ1-2; a weak D match, TRBD1 (5 bases). The V and J ends lost 3 bases and 8 bases respectively, with 13 bases between them. The length of the CDR3 is 13 residues. The germline CDR1 and CDR2 sequences are MNHNS and SASEGT. The CDR3 reads CASSEYGTRGYTF. The CDR3 DNA reads as TGTGCCAGCAGTGAGTACGGGACTAGGGGCTACACCTTC.

This clonotype was observed many times. This rearrangement joins TRBV15 to TRBJ2-5; D is possibly TRBD2 (5 bases). V was clipped by 0 bases and J by 5 bases, with 19 bases between them. The germline gives CDR1 LNHNV, CDR2 YYDKDF (reference sequence). This CDR3 comprises 17 residues. CDR3 loop: CATSRDIWRVVSETQYF. CDR3 DNA sequence: TGTGCCACCAGCAGAGATATTTGGCGGGTGGTTAGTGAGACCCAGTACTTC.

The chain links TRBV7-6 to TRBJ2-7; 8 bases match TRBD1. CDR1 and CDR2 from the germline V gene are SGHVS and FNYEAQ. This CDR3 region has 13 residues. The ends lost 5 bases at V and 7 bases at J; junction bases unmatched: 7. Written as DNA, the CDR3 is TGTGCCAGCAGCCCCCGACAGGGGTTTGAGCAGTACTTC. Protein sequence: CASSPRQGFEQYF.

This clonotype has a count of ten or more. The genes are TRBV14 and TRBJ1-2, with D hard to call. Germline CDR1 SGHDN, CDR2 FVKESK. Trimming removed 0 bases at V and 5 bases at J, with 7 bases between. CDR3 length: 13 amino acids. CDR3 bases: TGTGCCAGCAGCCAAGACAGGCAGTATGGCTACACCTTC. Protein sequence: CASSQDRQYGYTF.

On this clonotype itself: This may come from a read error, since a much larger clone is one base off. The chain employs TRBV7-9 and TRBJ2-3; tentative D call: TRBD2 (6 bases). CDR1 is SEHNR and CDR2 is FQNEAQ in the germline V gene (reference sequence). CDR3 length: 20 residues. Trimming stripped 5 bases from V and 4 bases from J, with 31 bases between. CDR3 sequence: CASSRNGGNARWQHPDTQYF. In DNA, the CDR3 is TGTGCCAGCAGCCGAAATGGGGGGAACGCGAGATGGCAGCATCCAGATACGCAGTATTTT.

The table lists this clonotype with many counts. V is TRBV15 and J is TRBJ2-3; maybe TRBD2 (5 bases). The germline CDR1 and CDR2 sequences are LNHNV and YYDKDF (reference sequence). V shed 0 bases and J shed 1 base, with 8 bases lying between them. The CDR3 spans 15 residues. DNA for the CDR3: TGTGCCACCAGCAGAGAGGCAGCGGGCACAGATACGCAGTATTTT. Translation: CATSREAAGTDTQYF.

Concerning this clonotype itself: At one end, the junction sequence differs from germline, possibly due to a read error. CDR3 sequence: CASRNSLEYTRQEPQYF. The CDR3 DNA reads as TGTGCCAGCAGAAATTCGCTCGAATACACCCGTCAAGAGCCCCAGTACTTC. The chain links TRBV7-8 to TRBJ2-5, with D hard to call. The CDR3 consists of 17 residues. Germline V gene lookup returns CDR1 SGHVS and CDR2 FQNEAQ.

This clonotype was found many times. The V and J genes are TRBV29-1 and TRBJ1-1; 7 bases align to TRBD1. The CDR3 is 13 residues long. V trimming: 6 bases; J trimming: 4 bases; junction bases outside the gene matches: 8. Germline CDR1 SQVTM, CDR2 ANQGSEA. The CDR3 spells CSVNRGRGTEAFF. In DNA form, the CDR3 reads TGCAGCGTGAACAGGGGACGGGGCACTGAAGCTTTCTTT.

There are many counts of this clonotype. The chain combines TRBV9 with TRBJ2-7; 13 bases are shared with TRBD2. Trimming took 0 bases from V and 7 from J; bases not matched to a gene: 7. CDR1 and CDR2 from the germline V gene are SGDLS and YYNGEE. The CDR3 runs 16 residues. The CDR3 is CASSVGLAGGAVEQYF. CDR3 DNA: TGTGCCAGCAGCGTAGGACTAGCGGGAGGAGCGGTAGAGCAGTACTTC.

The V gene is TRBV9, the J gene TRBJ2-6; D gene unclear. This CDR3 contains 14 residues. Trimming pared 5 bases from V and 1 base from J, leaving 7 bases between. CDR1 and CDR2 (germline): SGDLS, YYNGEE. Here the CDR3 reads CASRDMSGANVLTF. In DNA form, the CDR3 reads TGTGCCAGCAGAGACATGTCTGGGGCCAACGTCCTGACTTTC.

This clonotype has ten or more counts. The rearrangement links TRBV7-3 to TRBJ2-3; 9 bases map to TRBD2. The trim removed 0 bases at V and 7 bases at J, leaving 11 bases unmatched. The CDR3 contains 17 residues. Germline CDR1 and CDR2: SGHTA and FQGTGA. CDR3 sequence: CASSLTHVAGGPNTQYF. CDR3 DNA sequence: TGTGCCAGCAGCTTAACTCATGTGGCGGGAGGGCCCAATACGCAGTATTTT. The complete variable domain, with remaining parts taken from reference TRBV7-3 and TRBJ2-3, reads GAGVSQTPSNKVTEKGKYVELRCDPISGHTALYWYRQSLGQGPEFLIYFQGTGAADDSGLPNDRFFAVRPEGSVSTLKIQRTERGDSAVYLCASSLTHVAGGPNTQYFGPGTRLTVL.

V usage is TRBV5-6 and J usage is TRBJ2-1; tentatively, D is TRBD2 (6 bases). The CDR3 contains 15 residues. The germline gives CDR1 SGHDT, CDR2 YYEEEE. V lost 0 bases and J 7 bases, leaving 14 bases between the germline ends. Here the CDR3 reads CASSLVGQTRNEQFF. CDR3 sequence (DNA): TGTGCCAGCAGCTTGGTGGGGCAGACTAGGAATGAGCAGTTCTTC.

The rearrangement links TRBV12-3 or TRBV12-4 to TRBJ2-3, with 13 positions matching TRBD2. CDR3 length equals 15 residues. Losses at the gene ends were 5 bases for V and 8 bases for J; bases not matched to a gene: 7. CDR3 nucleotides: TGTGCCAGCAGTCGTCGGACTAGCGGGAGTAGTACGCAGTATTTT. Its protein is CASSRRTSGSSTQYF.

Comment on this clonotype: A much more abundant neighbour one base away suggests this may be a read error. V usage is TRBV7-2 and J usage is TRBJ2-4; TRBD1 matches at 7 bases. The trim removed 1 base at V and 1 base at J, leaving 10 bases unmatched. The CDR3 totals 18 residues. Looked up from germline, CDR1 is SGHTA and CDR2 is FQGNSA. The CDR3 coding sequence is TGTGCCAGCAGCTTAGTCCTGGCAGGGGGAGATGCCAAAAACATTCAGTACTTC. Translation: CASSLVLAGGDAKNIQYF.

This clonotype appeared many times. The CDR3 nucleotides read TGTGCCAGCAGCTTGGACCCAGGGTCCCTCTACGAGCAGTACTTC. It encodes CASSLDPGSLYEQYF. The chain recombines TRBV5-5 with TRBJ2-7, with a possible D match to TRBD1 (5 bases). V lost 0 bases to trimming and J lost 3 bases, with 13 bases between them. Per the germline V gene, CDR1 is SGHKS and CDR2 is YYEKEE (reference sequence). This CDR3 is 15 amino acids long.